The subject of this entry is one T cell receptor beta chain. The data originate from a study of blood T cell repertoires in COVID-19. For the study at large: Researchers got acute and convalescent COVID-19 samples from the United States, Italy and Spain. Sources were T cells, B-cell-depleted T cells, or PBMCs; the material itself was cDNA or gDNA.

Original methodology: Amplified reference gene primers provided the basis for estimating nucleated cell counts. Data came from immunoSEQ multiplex PCR; TCRdb stores just in-frame clones and leaves some out. The V and J calls and clone size come from that table; D and trimming were worked out from the DNA. The data contain fewer than 55,000 clones, 80% to 85% of them seen just once; the ten biggest clones take up more than 20%. V lost 1 base, J lost 5 bases, and 8 bases stayed unmatched. This CDR3 has 16 amino acids. Germline CDR1 reads MGHRA; CDR2 reads YSYEKL. The TCR originated in a woman older than 75 with COVID-19, enrolled during active disease. The chain combines TRBV4-1 with TRBJ2-5; 9 bases fit TRBD2. Sequenced material: peripheral blood. The CDR3 DNA reads as TGCGCCAGCAGCCAAGTTCAGATTAGCGGGAGTGAGACCCAGTACTTC. Translated: CASSQVQISGSETQYF.